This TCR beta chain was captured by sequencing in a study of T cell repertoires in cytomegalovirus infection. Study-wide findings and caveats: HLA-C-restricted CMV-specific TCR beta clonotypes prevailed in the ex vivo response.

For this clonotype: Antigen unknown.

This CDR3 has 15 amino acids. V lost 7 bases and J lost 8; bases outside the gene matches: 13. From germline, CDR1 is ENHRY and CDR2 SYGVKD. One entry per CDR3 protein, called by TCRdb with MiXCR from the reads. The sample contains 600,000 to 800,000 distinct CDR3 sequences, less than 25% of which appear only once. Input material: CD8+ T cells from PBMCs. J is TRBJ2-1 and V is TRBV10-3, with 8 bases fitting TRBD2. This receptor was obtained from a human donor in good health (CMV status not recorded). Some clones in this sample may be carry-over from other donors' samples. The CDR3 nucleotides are TGTGCCATCAATCCCAGCGGGGGCCTCGGGGATGAGCAGTTCTTC. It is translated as CAINPSGGLGDEQFF.